This T cell receptor (beta chain) came from a study of blood T cell repertoires in COVID-19. Study context: Material from acute and convalescent COVID-19 was sourced from the United States, Italy and Spain.

The protocol was immunoSEQ multiplex PCR, while the TCRdb copy is restricted to in-frame clones and leaves out a portion. Of some 51,000 clones detected, just over 90% appear once; the ten largest clones hold 6.2%. From germline, CDR1 is SSHAT and CDR2 FNYEAQ (reference sequence). This CDR3 contains 15 residues. As for this clone: The germline gene is not matched at one end of the junction; a read error may be the cause.

The sequencing sample was made of peripheral blood. The chain couples TRBV7-7 to TRBJ2-5; TRBD1 matches at 11 bases. The sequence came from a man in his forties with acute or convalescent COVID-19. In nucleotides, the CDR3 is TGTGCTAGCAGCTTAGTCGGGACAGGGGGAGAGACCCAGTACTTC. Protein: CASSLVGTGGETQYF.